This TCR beta chain was sequenced for a study of shared clonotypes between healthy human individuals. Study-level results: Compared with memory subsets, naive subsets generally had larger estimated richness. In the sorted subsets, rarefaction showed sequencing was incomplete despite large depth. Clonotype sharing across donors was expected to vary with sequencing depth.

CDR3 size: 16 residues. V was pared by 6 bases and J by 5 bases, with 10 bases of the junction left unmatched. Per the germline V gene, CDR1 is PRHDT and CDR2 is FYEKMQ (reference sequence). How the authors handled the data: For the immunoSEQ data, sequences were junction-only without quality scores, so filtering differed. Repertoires were generated with immunoSEQ multiplex PCR, while TCRdb's copy carries only in-frame clones and drops some. The D gene and trimming were derived from the DNA, and the V and J assignments and clone size from that table. The table records a few hundred thousand clones, 87% of them present only once. About this clone: As yet, its antigen is unknown.

This clonotype was sampled from a man in his late teens or twenties in good health. Sequencing used memory CD8+ T cells sorted from blood. The sample's subset: CD45RO+ cells pooled with CCR7-negative TemRA cells. The chain uses TRBV13 and TRBJ2-7, with TRBD2 matching over 13 bases. The CDR3 sequence is CASSDTGTSGDDEQYF. The CDR3 DNA is TGTGCCAGCAGTGATACAGGGACTAGCGGGGACGACGAGCAGTACTTC.